Only a few counts were recorded for the clone carrying this TCR beta chain. The record originates from a study of T-cell memory formation after mild COVID-19. TCRdb used MiXCR to reprocess the 5' RACE reads, holding one entry per CDR3 protein. The sample includes about 450,000 distinct CDR3 sequences, about 25% of them seen just once. This CDR3 comprises 15 residues. With 2 bases removed from V and 0 bases from J, the gap between germline ends came to 7 bases. Germline values: CDR1 MNHEY, CDR2 SVGAGI. The sequenced sample consisted of PBMCs or a T cell subset sorted from them (not recorded which). The receptor was derived from an adult woman who had mild COVID-19 (a few samples of this study predate the infection). Cell type and time point are not known. This chain connects TRBV6-5 to TRBJ1-4, with D hard to call. CDR3 nucleotides: TGTGCCAGCAGTTACATGGGAACAACTAATGAAAAACTGTTTTTT. This sequence encodes CASSYMGTTNEKLFF.